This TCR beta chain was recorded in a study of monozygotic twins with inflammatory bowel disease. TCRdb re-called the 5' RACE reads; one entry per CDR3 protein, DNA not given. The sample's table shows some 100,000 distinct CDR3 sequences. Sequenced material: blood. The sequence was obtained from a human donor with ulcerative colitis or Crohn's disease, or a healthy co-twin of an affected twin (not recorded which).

CDR3 region: CASSLARDRGLMNTEAFF. The chain joins TRBV7-2 to TRBJ1-1; TCRdb lists TRBD1, though no DNA is available to test this call. Germline CDR1 reads SGHTA; CDR2 reads FQGNSA. This CDR3 spans 18 amino acids.